The 10 T cell receptor beta chains below were found in one sample sequenced in a study of technical replicates of blood from a handful of donors. Clones were sequenced by immunoSEQ multiplex PCR, and TCRdb holds only the in-frame ones, with some missing. The repertoire holds around 92,000 clones, with 95% as singletons. The sample taken for sequencing was T cells isolated from PBMCs. The receptors originated from a human donor in good health.

The V call is TRBV11-2, the J call TRBJ1-2, with 7 positions matching TRBD1. V lost 0 bases and J lost 4; bases outside the gene matches: 5. In germline, CDR1 is SGHAT, CDR2 FQNNGV. CDR3 length: 15 amino acids. CDR3 loop: CASSLDPGTAYGYTF. The CDR3 DNA reads TGTGCCAGCAGCTTAGATCCCGGGACAGCCTATGGCTACACCTTC.

V and J are TRBV6-5 and TRBJ2-7; D gene unclear. Trimming cost V 6 bases and J 0 bases, with 12 bases left between them. The CDR3 is made up of 14 amino acids. Germline values: CDR1 MNHEY, CDR2 SVGAGI. CDR3 nucleotides: TGTGCCAGCAGGAGCCAACCCCTCTCCTACGAGCAGTACTTC. Amino acids: CASRSQPLSYEQYF.

CDR3 residues: CASSRTGNYGYTF. The CDR3 nucleotides read TGCGCCAGCTCTAGAACAGGGAACTATGGCTACACCTTC. The chain employs TRBV10-1 and TRBJ1-2, with D perhaps matching TRBD1 (6 bases). Trimming took off 8 bases at V and 2 bases at J, with 12 bases between the two ends. Germline CDR1 is WNHNN and CDR2 is SYGVQD (reference sequence). The CDR3 extends over 13 amino acids.

This chain links TRBV9 with TRBJ1-1; TRBD1 aligns across 10 bases. Germline V lookup: CDR1 SGDLS, CDR2 YYNGEE. V lost 3 bases to trimming and J lost 4 bases; unmatched junction nucleotides: 18. The CDR3 has 19 residues. CDR3 sequence: CASSEALAFGQGESTEAFF. CDR3 bases: TGTGCCAGCAGCGAGGCCCTTGCGTTTGGACAGGGGGAGTCCACTGAAGCTTTCTTT.

This chain connects TRBV27 to TRBJ1-1, with 8 positions matching TRBD1. The V gene end was trimmed by 4 bases and the J gene end by 0 bases; junction bases not matched to a gene: 10. In germline, CDR1 is MNHEY, CDR2 SMNVEV (reference sequence). The CDR3 consists of 17 residues. The CDR3 loop reads CASSSSTGTGLNTEAFF. CDR3 coding DNA: TGTGCCAGCAGTTCCTCCACCGGGACAGGCTTGAACACTGAAGCTTTCTTT.

J is TRBJ2-3 and V is TRBV29-1, with a possible D match to TRBD2 (5 bases). Germline V gene data show CDR1 as SQVTM and CDR2 as ANQGSEA. V was cut by 6 bases and J by 6 bases, with 19 bases left in between. There are 14 residues in the CDR3. The CDR3 bases are TGCAGCGTCGTCCGGGGAGAATGGGCCGATACGCAGTATTTT. Its translation is CSVVRGEWADTQYF.

This clone was counted once. The genes are TRBV27 and TRBJ2-7; 10 bases fit TRBD1. From germline, CDR1 is MNHEY and CDR2 SMNVEV (reference sequence). With 0 bases clipped from V and 5 bases from J, the junction kept 4 bases outside the gene matches. This CDR3 region has 15 residues. The CDR3 spells CASSLSGTGVDEQYF. As DNA, the CDR3 is TGTGCCAGCAGTTTATCGGGGACAGGGGTCGACGAGCAGTACTTC.

This chain joins TRBV4-1 and TRBJ1-2, with D uncertain. Germline V CDR1 and CDR2: MGHRA, YSYEKL. This CDR3 has 17 amino acids. Trimming took off 0 bases at V and 0 bases at J, with 14 bases between the two ends. The CDR3 nucleotides are TGCGCCAGCAGCCAAGATCACCAGGAACTAGCTAACTATGGCTACACCTTC. Translated: CASSQDHQELANYGYTF.

The chain has TRBV2 and TRBJ1-5; no definite D call. This CDR3 spans 15 amino acids. Germline CDR1 is SNHLY and CDR2 is FYNNEI. Trimming pared 4 bases from V and 2 bases from J, leaving 12 bases between. Here the CDR3 DNA reads TGTGCCAGCAGTGTCGGAGGGTCGGGCAATCAGCCCCAGCATTTT. It specifies CASSVGGSGNQPQHF.

This clone was detected once. The chain carries TRBV4-1 and TRBJ1-4; no reliable D call. The CDR3 extends over 15 amino acids. With 2 bases removed from V and 4 bases from J, the gap between germline ends came to 11 bases. Germline V gene data show CDR1 as MGHRA and CDR2 as YSYEKL. The CDR3 nucleotides are TGCGCCAGCAGCCAACATGGGCAGATTAATGAAAAACTGTTTTTT. This codes for CASSQHGQINEKLFF.